The 17 T cell receptor beta chains below come from one sample, sequenced in a study of early T cells in non-severe SARS-CoV-2 infection. TCRdb reprocessed the 5' RACE reads with MiXCR, giving one entry per CDR3 protein. Altogether tens of thousands of distinct CDR3 sequences are present, 7.5% to 9% being singletons, with the ten largest covering roughly an eighth. This specimen was whole blood, taken at baseline. The receptors stem from an adult who was a healthcare worker with PCR-confirmed SARS-CoV-2 infection or an uninfected control (not recorded which).

This clonotype is labeled medium-sized. The V call is TRBV6-2 or TRBV6-3, the J call TRBJ1-5; the D is unclear. The germline gives CDR1 MNHEY, CDR2 SVGEGT. Trimming cost V 0 bases and J 12 bases, with 21 bases left between them. The CDR3 covers 16 residues. CDR3 nucleotides: TGTGCCAGCAGTTACTCGCCCGGGGAGGGCCTGAGATTCCAGCATTTT. Translation gives CASSYSPGEGLRFQHF.

V and J are TRBV7-9 and TRBJ2-5, with D possibly being TRBD2 (5 bases). V lost 3 bases and J lost 1, with 12 bases in between. CDR1 and CDR2 from the germline V gene are SEHNR and FQNEAQ (reference sequence). The CDR3 runs 15 residues. The CDR3: CASSLNSGSQETQYF. The CDR3 DNA reads as TGTGCCAGCAGCTTGAACTCGGGGAGCCAAGAGACCCAGTACTTC. The whole variable domain, filled in from reference TRBV7-9 and TRBJ2-5, reads DTGVSQNPRHKITKRGQNVTFRCDPISEHNRLYWYRQTLGQGPEFLTYFQNEAQLEKSRLLSDRFSAERPKGSFSTLEIQRTEQGDSAMYLCASSLNSGSQETQYFGPGTRLLVL.

The genes are TRBV9 and TRBJ2-3, with D unclear. This CDR3 comprises 14 residues. The germline gives CDR1 SGDLS, CDR2 YYNGEE. The V gene lost 0 bases and the J gene lost 6 bases, with 11 bases spanning the gap. This chain's CDR3 is CASSVGMVLDTQYF. CDR3 bases: TGTGCCAGCAGCGTAGGGATGGTACTCGATACGCAGTATTTT.

In its sample, this clonotype was seen many times. The chain links TRBV5-4 to TRBJ2-3, with TRBD1 matching over 9 bases. Germline CDR1 and CDR2: SGHNT and YYREEE (reference sequence). The CDR3 totals 15 residues. Trimming at V came to 3 bases and at J to 2 bases, leaving 4 bases not matched to a gene. In DNA, the CDR3 is TGTGCCAGCAGCTCCCGGACAGGGGACACAGATACGCAGTATTTT. This gives the protein CASSSRTGDTDTQYF.

This clonotype was counted at least ten times. The V gene is TRBV14, the J gene TRBJ1-4; no firm D call. The CDR3 spans 13 residues. CDR1 is SGHDN and CDR2 is FVKESK in the germline V gene. Trimming took off 7 bases at V and 7 bases at J, with 13 bases between the two ends. The CDR3 region has the DNA TGTGCCAGCAACTCACGACGGGGTGAAAAACTGTTTTTT. It specifies CASNSRRGEKLFF.

V usage is TRBV6-5 and J usage is TRBJ1-6, with D possibly being TRBD1 (6 bases). There are 15 residues in the CDR3. Germline assignment: CDR1 MNHEY and CDR2 SVGAGI. V lost 5 bases and J 4 bases, leaving 12 bases between the germline ends. Here the CDR3 DNA reads TGTGCCAGCAGTCAACAACAGGGATATAATTCACCCCTCCACTTT. It specifies CASSQQQGYNSPLHF.

This clonotype has a count of ten or more. The chain recombines TRBV10-3 with TRBJ1-4, with D possibly TRBD1 on 5 matching bases. The ends were cut back, 9 bases at V and 7 bases at J, with 15 bases in the middle. The CDR3 is 13 amino acids. Germline V gene lookup returns CDR1 ENHRY and CDR2 SYGVKD. The CDR3 protein is CAMGPGGTEKLFF. CDR3 DNA sequence: TGTGCCATGGGACCCGGGGGTACTGAAAAACTGTTTTTT.

This clonotype came up many times. The chain has TRBV28 and TRBJ2-2, with D maybe TRBD1 (6 bases). This CDR3 is 15 amino acids long. Germline CDR1 reads MDHEN; CDR2 reads SYDVKM. Trimming shortened V by 3 bases and J by 6 bases, and 14 bases separated the two germline ends. DNA for the CDR3: TGTGCCAGCAGTTTTGAGGCAGGGGCACCCGGGGAGCTGTTTTTT. Translating it yields CASSFEAGAPGELFF.

In this sample, this clonotype turned up many times. The rearrangement joins TRBV12-3 or TRBV12-4 to TRBJ2-1, with 8 bases lining up with TRBD2. The CDR3 runs to 13 residues. V shed 5 bases, J shed 8 bases, and the junction held 5 bases outside the gene matches. Here the CDR3 DNA reads TGTGCCAGCAGTACTAGCGGATTAGATGAGCAGTTCTTC. Translated, it gives CASSTSGLDEQFF.

The chain combines TRBV20-1 with TRBJ2-7, with D perhaps assigned TRBD1 or TRBD2 (5 bases each). The CDR3 extends over 15 amino acids. CDR1 is DFQATT, CDR2 SNEGSKA, per germline (reference sequence). Trimming cost V 3 bases and J 4 bases, with 19 bases left between them. The CDR3: CSARPQGAFLYEQYF. The CDR3 nucleotides read TGCAGTGCTAGGCCTCAGGGAGCTTTCCTATACGAGCAGTACTTC.

The J gene is TRBJ2-1, the V gene TRBV12-3 or TRBV12-4; 8 bases match TRBD1. V shed 4 bases, J shed 8 bases, and the junction held 4 bases outside the gene matches. This CDR3 is 13 amino acids long. CDR3 in amino acids: CASSSGQGHEQFF. The CDR3 bases are TGTGCCAGCAGTTCCGGACAGGGCCATGAGCAGTTCTTC.

This clonotype was seen a few times. The chain couples TRBV20-1 to TRBJ1-1, with D possibly TRBD1 on 6 matching bases. There are 16 residues in the CDR3. Germline V lookup: CDR1 DFQATT, CDR2 SNEGSKA (reference sequence). Trimming took off 0 bases at V and 4 bases at J, with 18 bases between the two ends. In DNA, the CDR3 is TGCAGTGCTAGAGATGCCCACAGGGAGCGGGGCACTGAAGCTTTCTTT. Translation gives CSARDAHRERGTEAFF.

The chain links TRBV28 to TRBJ2-7; 10 nucleotides agree with TRBD2. J was trimmed by 5 bases and V by 2 bases; bases with no gene match: 3. The CDR3 loop spans 14 amino acids. Germline V gene sequence: CDR1 MDHEN, CDR2 SYDVKM. CDR3: CASSLGTSVDEQYF. The CDR3 DNA reads as TGTGCCAGCAGTTTAGGGACTAGCGTTGACGAGCAGTACTTC. The variable domain in full, with the rest retrieved from reference TRBV28 and TRBJ2-7, is DVKVTQSSRYLVKRTGEKVFLECVQDMDHENMFWYRQDPGLGLRLIYFSYDVKMKEKGDIPEGYSVSREKKERFSLILESASTNQTSMYLCASSLGTSVDEQYFGPGTRLTVT.

The rearrangement links TRBV7-2 to TRBJ2-3, with D unclear. Trimming pared 1 base from V and 0 bases from J, leaving 11 bases between. This CDR3 contains 16 residues. Per the germline V gene, CDR1 is SGHTA and CDR2 is FQGNSA. CDR3 DNA: TGTGCCAGCAGCTTAGTTCATGGGGTGAGCACAGATACGCAGTATTTT. It specifies CASSLVHGVSTDTQYF.

This clonotype was detected ten times or more. V and J are TRBV20-1 and TRBJ2-5, with a possible D match to TRBD2 (5 bases). The CDR3 spans 14 residues. Germline V lookup: CDR1 DFQATT, CDR2 SNEGSKA (reference sequence). Deletions cut 0 bases from V and 7 bases from J, with 15 bases between. CDR3 in DNA: TGCAGTGCTAGAGATAATTCGGGGATCGGGACCCAGTACTTC. This codes for CSARDNSGIGTQYF.

The sample holds many counts of this clonotype. This chain connects TRBV20-1 to TRBJ2-7; D perhaps matches TRBD1 (5 bases). CDR3 length equals 12 residues. V lost 4 bases to trimming and J lost 4 bases, with 11 bases between them. Looked up from germline, CDR1 is DFQATT and CDR2 is SNEGSKA (reference sequence). The CDR3 protein is CSAKYQGYEQYF. The CDR3 DNA is TGCAGTGCTAAGTATCAGGGATACGAGCAGTACTTC.

CDR3 bases: TGTGCCAGCCGGGGCAGCGGGGATCAGCCCCAGCATTTT. This codes for CASRGSGDQPQHF. This chain joins TRBV18 and TRBJ1-5, with D perhaps TRBD1 (5 bases). Germline-derived CDR1 and CDR2 are KGHSH and LQKENI. The germline V and J ends were trimmed by 8 bases and 5 bases, with 13 bases remaining between them. The CDR3 has 13 amino acids.